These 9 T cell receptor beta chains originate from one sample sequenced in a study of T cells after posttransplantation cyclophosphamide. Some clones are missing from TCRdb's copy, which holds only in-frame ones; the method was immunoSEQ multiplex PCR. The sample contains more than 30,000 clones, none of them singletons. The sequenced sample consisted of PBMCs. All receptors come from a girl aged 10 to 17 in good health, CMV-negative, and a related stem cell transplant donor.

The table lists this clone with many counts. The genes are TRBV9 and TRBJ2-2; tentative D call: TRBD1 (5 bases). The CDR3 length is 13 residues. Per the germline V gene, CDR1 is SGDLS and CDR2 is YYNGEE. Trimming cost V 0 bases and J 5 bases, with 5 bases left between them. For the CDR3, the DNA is TGTGCCAGCAGCGTAGAGGGGACCGGGGAGCTGTTTTTT. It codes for CASSVEGTGELFF.

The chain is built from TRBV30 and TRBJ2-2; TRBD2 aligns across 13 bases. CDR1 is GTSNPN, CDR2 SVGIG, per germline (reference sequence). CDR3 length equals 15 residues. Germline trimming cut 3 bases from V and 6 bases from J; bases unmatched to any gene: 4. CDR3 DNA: TGTGCCTGGAGGGGAACTAGCGGGAGGGCCGGGGAGCTGTTTTTT. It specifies CAWRGTSGRAGELFF. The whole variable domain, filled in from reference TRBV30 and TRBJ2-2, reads SQTIHQWPATLVQPVGSPLSLECTVEGTSNPNLYWYRQAAGRGLQLLFYSVGIGQISSEVPQNLSASRPQDRQFILSSKKLLLSDSGFYLCAWRGTSGRAGELFFGEGSRLTVL.

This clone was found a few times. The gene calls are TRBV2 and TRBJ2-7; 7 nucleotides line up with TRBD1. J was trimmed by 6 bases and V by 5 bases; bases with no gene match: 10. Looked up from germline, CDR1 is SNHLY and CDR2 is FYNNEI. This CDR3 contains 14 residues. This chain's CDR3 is CASSPGTVVSEQYF. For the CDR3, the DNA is TGTGCCAGCAGTCCCGGGACAGTGGTTTCCGAGCAGTACTTC.

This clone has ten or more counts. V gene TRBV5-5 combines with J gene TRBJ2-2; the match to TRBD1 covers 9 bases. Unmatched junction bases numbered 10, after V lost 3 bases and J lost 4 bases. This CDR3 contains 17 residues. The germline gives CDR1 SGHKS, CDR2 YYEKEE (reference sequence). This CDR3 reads CASSWGRGTGTTGELFF. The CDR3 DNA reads TGTGCCAGCAGCTGGGGGAGAGGGACAGGGACCACCGGGGAGCTGTTTTTT.

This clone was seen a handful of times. CDR3 residues: CASSGSGSADTQYF. Here the CDR3 DNA reads TGTGCCAGCAGCGGTAGCGGGAGCGCAGATACGCAGTATTTT. The genes are TRBV9 and TRBJ2-3; 9 positions match TRBD2. CDR3 length equals 14 residues. Looked up from germline, CDR1 is SGDLS and CDR2 is YYNGEE. V dropped 3 bases and J dropped 4; count of bases not matched to a gene: 3.

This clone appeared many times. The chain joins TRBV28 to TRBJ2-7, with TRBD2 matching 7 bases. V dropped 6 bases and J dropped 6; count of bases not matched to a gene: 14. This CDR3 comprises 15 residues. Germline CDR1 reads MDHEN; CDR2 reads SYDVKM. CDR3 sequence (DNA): TGTGCCAGCAGCCCCCGGGGCGGGAGATACGGCGAGCAGTACTTC. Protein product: CASSPRGGRYGEQYF.

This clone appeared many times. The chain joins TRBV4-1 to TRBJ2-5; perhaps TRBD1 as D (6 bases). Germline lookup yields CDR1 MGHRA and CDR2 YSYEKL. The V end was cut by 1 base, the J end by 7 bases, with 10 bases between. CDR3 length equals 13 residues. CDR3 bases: TGCGCCAGCAGCCAAGGGACAGTGGGGACCCAGTACTTC. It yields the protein CASSQGTVGTQYF.

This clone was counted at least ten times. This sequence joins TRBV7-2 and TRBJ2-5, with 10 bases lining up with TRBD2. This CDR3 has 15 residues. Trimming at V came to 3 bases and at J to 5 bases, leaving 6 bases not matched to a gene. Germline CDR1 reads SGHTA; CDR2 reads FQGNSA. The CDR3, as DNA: TGTGCCAGCAGCTTCAAACTAGCGGGGCGGGAGACCCAGTACTTC. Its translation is CASSFKLAGRETQYF.

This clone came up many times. The CDR3 DNA is TGTGCCACCAGCAGAGATCTTAGTTCGGGTTATGGCTACACCTTC. Translating it yields CATSRDLSSGYGYTF. This chain links TRBV15 with TRBJ1-2; D remains unclear. Germline CDR1 LNHNV, CDR2 YYDKDF (reference sequence). V was clipped by 0 bases and J by 5 bases, with 13 bases between them. This CDR3 spans 15 amino acids.